The clone carrying this TCR beta chain was recorded a few times. No antigen is known for it. This CDR3 is built from 15 residues. Looked up from germline, CDR1 is SGDLS and CDR2 is YYNGEE. V was cut by 4 bases and J by 0 bases, with 11 bases left in between. Samples each had at least 6 micrograms of total RNA extracted. This sample is drawn from a study of blood T cells in healthy people across ages. Regarding the study as a whole: With naive T cell percentage, TCR beta diversity showed a strong correlation.

The use of a sample-barcoded 5' primer and a J-beta primer mix characterized a second PCR of roughly 7 to 11 cycles. Sequencing yielded, for each sample, at least 3 million paired-end reads carrying CDR3. MiXCR, run by TCRdb on the 5' RACE reads, gives a single entry per CDR3 protein. This sample has more than 1 million distinct CDR3 sequences, with 35% to 50% found just once. The TCR originated in a woman aged 55-69 years in good health. The chain uses TRBV9 and TRBJ2-1, with D maybe TRBD1 (6 bases). Sequences were obtained from blood. The CDR3 DNA reads as TGTGCCAGCAGCATCGGACAGAGCTCCTACAATGAGCAGTTCTTC. Protein product: CASSIGQSSYNEQFF.